These 2 T cell receptor beta chains were all obtained from the same sample, sequenced in a study of blood T cell repertoires in COVID-19. Profiled with immunoSEQ multiplex PCR; TCRdb holds only in-frame clones, not every one. The table includes around 330,000 clones, 70% to 90% detected once. Sequenced material: peripheral blood. These receptors all stem from a woman in her 30s with COVID-19, enrolled during active disease.

On this clone itself: The identical CDR3 is also encoded by other nucleotide sequences in the sample. DNA of the CDR3: TGTGCCAGCAGTTTTTCAGCAGATACGCAGTATTTT. It encodes CASSFSADTQYF. The chain has TRBV12-3 or TRBV12-4 and TRBJ2-3; no clear D gene. V was shortened by 3 bases and J by 4 bases, with 5 bases between the two germline ends. This CDR3 spans 12 amino acids.

The gene calls are TRBV30 and TRBJ2-3; 7 bases fit TRBD1. V gave up 0 bases and J gave up 2 bases; unmatched junction bases: 5. The CDR3 extends over 15 amino acids. Germline CDR1 GTSNPN, CDR2 SVGIG (reference sequence). The CDR3 here is CAWSVVQGNTDTQYF. The CDR3 DNA reads TGTGCCTGGAGTGTAGTACAGGGGAACACAGATACGCAGTATTTT.